Listed here are 15 T cell receptor beta chains from one sample, sequenced in a study of radiotherapy plus CTLA-4 blockade in lung cancer. Generated by immunoSEQ multiplex PCR, the TCRdb table keeps only in-frame clones and is missing some. The data hold roughly 90,000 clones, with roughly 80% observed a single time. The sequencing here drew on peripheral blood, taken from a patient treated with radiotherapy plus ipilimumab. These receptors originate from a human donor with non-small cell lung cancer that progressed on radiotherapy plus ipilimumab.

The chain employs TRBV25-1 and TRBJ1-5, with no clear D. V was pared by 3 bases and J by 3 bases, with 9 bases between. The CDR3 has 14 amino acids. Germline CDR1 and CDR2: MGHDK and SYGVNS. CDR3 sequence: CASSEPGDNQPQHF. The CDR3 bases are TGTGCCAGCAGTGAGCCCGGGGACAATCAGCCCCAGCATTTT.

The chain joins TRBV6-6 to TRBJ2-7; weak D call: TRBD2 (6 bases). V lost 6 bases to trimming and J lost 3 bases, with 9 bases between them. The CDR3 sequence is 12 residues long. CDR1 is MNHNY and CDR2 is SVGAGI in the germline V gene (reference sequence). The CDR3 region has the DNA TGTGCCAGCAGCGACGGGGGCTACGAGCAGTACTTC. Encoded protein: CASSDGGYEQYF.

Only a few counts were recorded for this clone. The V call is TRBV5-1, the J call TRBJ2-2; the D is unclear. In germline, CDR1 is SGHRS, CDR2 YFSETQ. The CDR3 totals 14 residues. Trimming left V 5 bases short and J 0 bases short, with 8 bases between. The CDR3 sequence: CASRGRTNTGELFF. CDR3 sequence (DNA): TGCGCCAGCAGGGGTAGAACGAACACCGGGGAGCTGTTTTTT.

The rearrangement links TRBV15 to TRBJ2-3; weak D call: TRBD1 (6 bases). The V gene lost 0 bases and the J gene lost 1 base, with 8 bases spanning the gap. CDR1 and CDR2 (germline): LNHNV, YYDKDF (reference sequence). CDR3 length: 15 residues. CDR3 sequence: CATSRDRGGTDTQYF. The CDR3 nucleotides are TGTGCCACCAGCAGAGACAGGGGAGGCACAGATACGCAGTATTTT.

This chain joins TRBV28 and TRBJ1-1; tentative D call: TRBD1 (5 bases). CDR1 is MDHEN, CDR2 SYDVKM, per germline. The CDR3 spans 14 residues. V was cut by 3 bases and J by 1 base, with 9 bases left in between. CDR3 region: CASSFRTPNTEAFF. As DNA, the CDR3 is TGTGCCAGCAGTTTTAGGACACCGAACACTGAAGCTTTCTTT. The whole variable domain, remainder taken from reference TRBV28 and TRBJ1-1, is DVKVTQSSRYLVKRTGEKVFLECVQDMDHENMFWYRQDPGLGLRLIYFSYDVKMKEKGDIPEGYSVSREKKERFSLILESASTNQTSMYLCASSFRTPNTEAFFGQGTRLTVV.

V gene TRBV5-6 combines with J gene TRBJ2-3; D is uncertain. V lost 4 bases to trimming and J lost 10 bases, with 19 bases between them. Germline values: CDR1 SGHDT, CDR2 YYEEEE. The CDR3 contains 14 residues. CDR3 sequence: CASSAVIRVEAQYF. The CDR3 region has the DNA TGTGCCAGCAGCGCGGTGATTAGAGTAGAGGCGCAGTATTTT.

The chain is built from TRBV2 and TRBJ1-5; D might be TRBD1 (5 bases). Trimming took off 7 bases at V and 0 bases at J, with 13 bases between the two ends. Germline assignment: CDR1 SNHLY and CDR2 FYNNEI. This CDR3 region has 15 residues. The CDR3 here is CASTREGPSNQPQHF. The CDR3 DNA sequence: TGTGCCAGCACGCGGGAGGGGCCTAGCAATCAGCCCCAGCATTTT.

The chain employs TRBV7-8 and TRBJ2-7; 7 bases are shared with TRBD1. The J segment lost 4 bases and the V segment lost 4 bases, leaving 1 base of the junction unmatched. This CDR3 spans 12 amino acids. CDR1 SGHVS and CDR2 FQNEAQ come from the germline V gene. The CDR3 region has the DNA TGTGCCAGCAGCTCGACAGGGTACGAGCAGTACTTC. Translation gives CASSSTGYEQYF.

The chain uses TRBV7-3 and TRBJ1-1; the match to TRBD1 covers 7 bases. The CDR3 consists of 13 residues. The germline V gene encodes CDR1 SGHTA and CDR2 FQGTGA. The V segment lost 5 bases and the J segment 4 bases; nucleotides outside the gene matches: 4. CDR3 residues: CASSRDSITEAFF. The CDR3 DNA reads TGTGCCAGCAGCCGGGACAGTATCACTGAAGCTTTCTTT.

The rearrangement links TRBV4-2 to TRBJ2-1, with 14 bases fitting TRBD2. The CDR3 length is 19 residues. V shed 4 bases and J 5 bases; nucleotides not matched to a gene: 13. CDR1 and CDR2 from the germline V gene are LGHNA and YNFKEQ. The CDR3 DNA follows: TGTGCCAGCAGCCGCAGCGTTGGACCGGGACTAGCGGGAGACAATGAGCAGTTCTTC. This gives the protein CASSRSVGPGLAGDNEQFF.

This clone has just a few counts. The chain couples TRBV19 to TRBJ1-1; D is uncertain. Germline CDR1 reads LNHDA; CDR2 reads SQIVND (reference sequence). CDR3 length: 13 amino acids. Between the trimmed V and J ends, which lost 9 bases and 0 bases, there was a span of 11 bases. This CDR3 reads CARPSWMNTEAFF. The CDR3 nucleotides are TGTGCCAGGCCGAGCTGGATGAACACTGAAGCTTTCTTT.

The V gene is TRBV7-9, the J gene TRBJ2-5; D may be TRBD1 (6 bases). Germline CDR1 reads SEHNR; CDR2 reads FQNEAQ (reference sequence). The V end lost 1 base, the J end lost 3 bases, and 15 bases lay between the germline ends. CDR3 length: 16 residues. CDR3 in amino acids: CASSLEERQGKETQYF. The CDR3 DNA reads as TGTGCCAGCAGCTTAGAGGAAAGGCAGGGGAAAGAGACCCAGTACTTC.

The rearrangement links TRBV18 to TRBJ1-1, with D perhaps TRBD1 (5 bases). The CDR3 runs to 14 residues. CDR1 and CDR2 (germline): KGHSH, LQKENI. V lost 3 bases, J lost 0 bases, and 8 bases lay in between. Here the CDR3 DNA reads TGTGCCAGCTCACCGGGACCTATGAACACTGAAGCTTTCTTT. Translating gives CASSPGPMNTEAFF.

The rearrangement joins TRBV30 to TRBJ1-1; D gene unclear. This CDR3 has 13 residues. CDR1 is GTSNPN, CDR2 SVGIG, per germline (reference sequence). V was trimmed by 1 base and J by 2 bases, leaving 8 bases between them. The CDR3 DNA sequence: TGTGCCTGGAGTGCAAGAGGTAACACTGAAGCTTTCTTT. This sequence encodes CAWSARGNTEAFF.

J is TRBJ2-7 and V is TRBV30; 7 bases align to TRBD2. CDR3 length equals 14 residues. J was trimmed by 6 bases and V by 0 bases; bases with no gene match: 8. Germline CDR1 GTSNPN, CDR2 SVGIG (reference sequence). The CDR3 loop is CAWSVGGSGLEQYF. CDR3 nucleotides: TGTGCCTGGAGTGTCGGCGGGAGTGGCCTCGAGCAGTACTTC.